The 18 T cell receptor beta chains below come from one sample, sequenced in a study of cytomegalovirus exposure and HLA in healthy donors. The method was immunoSEQ multiplex PCR; TCRdb's version includes in-frame clones alone and lacks a portion of them. The sample includes some 120,000 clones, 90% to 96% of them seen just once. Sequencing was done on a sample of PBMCs. These receptors came from a man aged 18 to 35 in good health and CMV-seronegative.

V is TRBV27 and J is TRBJ1-1; unclear D gene. The CDR3 has 12 residues. Germline V gene lookup returns CDR1 MNHEY and CDR2 SMNVEV (reference sequence). V lost 8 bases to trimming and J lost 4 bases, with 11 bases between them. DNA for the CDR3: TGTGCCAGCTGGGTATCGGGCACTGAAGCTTTCTTT. Its protein product is CASWVSGTEAFF.

This clone was seen a single time. The J gene is TRBJ1-2, the V gene TRBV27, with D possibly TRBD1 on 6 matching bases. Trimming removed 2 bases at V and 5 bases at J, with 12 bases between. CDR3 length equals 14 residues. Germline V gives CDR1 MNHEY, CDR2 SMNVEV (reference sequence). The CDR3 DNA reads as TGTGCCAGCAGTTTAAAAGGGGGGGTTTATGGCTACACCTTC. Its protein product is CASSLKGGVYGYTF.

A single count supports this clone. The CDR3 nucleotides are TGTGCCAGCAGCCCAATCCCACAGGGGGTCCACGAGCAGTACTTC. Amino acid sequence: CASSPIPQGVHEQYF. This chain joins TRBV7-8 and TRBJ2-7; 8 bases match TRBD1. With 5 bases clipped from V and 5 bases from J, the junction kept 11 bases outside the gene matches. Germline CDR1 is SGHVS and CDR2 is FQNEAQ. The CDR3 covers 15 residues.

This sequence joins TRBV11-2 and TRBJ2-1; 8 bases align to TRBD1. The CDR3 runs 18 residues. The junction had 14 bases not matched to a gene; V was cut back by 1 base and J by 6 bases. Per germline, CDR1 SGHAT and CDR2 FQNNGV. As DNA, the CDR3 is TGTGCCAGCAGCTTAGCCGGGTCGGGCAGGGGGCGCCTCAATGAGCAGTTCTTC. Its protein is CASSLAGSGRGRLNEQFF.

J is TRBJ2-1 and V is TRBV27, with D possibly matching TRBD2 (6 bases). This CDR3 has 14 amino acids. The V end was cut by 3 bases, the J end by 7 bases, with 13 bases between. Germline V lookup: CDR1 MNHEY, CDR2 SMNVEV (reference sequence). The CDR3 sequence is CASSLLKGTNEQFF. CDR3 sequence (DNA): TGTGCCAGCAGTTTGTTGAAGGGGACTAATGAGCAGTTCTTC.

The chain joins TRBV5-1 to TRBJ2-4; 10 bases are a match to TRBD2. The V segment lost 4 bases and the J segment 0 bases; nucleotides outside the gene matches: 10. This CDR3 has 18 amino acids. CDR1 is SGHRS and CDR2 is YFSETQ in the germline V gene. The CDR3 DNA sequence: TGCGCCAGCAGCCCCTGGGCTAGCGGGAGCCAAGCCAAAAACATTCAGTACTTC. Its protein is CASSPWASGSQAKNIQYF. Combining the CDR3 with reference TRBV5-1 and TRBJ2-4 gives the whole variable domain KAGVTQTPRYLIKTRGQQVTLSCSPISGHRSVSWYQQTPGQGLQFLFEYFSETQRNKGNFPGRFSGRQFSNSRSEMNVSTLELGDSALYLCASSPWASGSQAKNIQYFGAGTRLSVL.

The chain carries TRBV6-6 and TRBJ1-1; D is perhaps TRBD1 (6 bases). The CDR3 is 13 residues long. The germline V and J ends were trimmed by 11 bases and 1 base, with 14 bases remaining between them. The germline CDR1 and CDR2 sequences are MNHNY and SVGAGI (reference sequence). Here the CDR3 reads CAGGDRRNTEAFF. DNA of the CDR3: TGTGCCGGGGGCGATAGGCGGAACACTGAAGCTTTCTTT.

The chain recombines TRBV9 with TRBJ2-1, with 7 bases fitting TRBD2. Looked up from germline, CDR1 is SGDLS and CDR2 is YYNGEE. Trimming at V came to 0 bases and at J to 0 bases, leaving 9 bases not matched to a gene. This CDR3 is built from 18 residues. The CDR3: CASSVAKERGFSYNEQFF. DNA of the CDR3: TGTGCCAGCAGCGTAGCTAAGGAGCGGGGTTTCTCCTACAATGAGCAGTTCTTC.

V gene TRBV28 combines with J gene TRBJ2-7, with 13 bases lining up with TRBD2. Per the germline V gene, CDR1 is MDHEN and CDR2 is SYDVKM. CDR3 length: 16 amino acids. With 5 bases clipped from V and 0 bases from J, the junction kept 4 bases outside the gene matches. The CDR3 DNA sequence: TGTGCCAGCAGTCCTGGACTAGCGGGAGTCTCCTACGAGCAGTACTTC. Protein sequence: CASSPGLAGVSYEQYF.

This chain joins TRBV11-1 and TRBJ1-1, with D uncertain. CDR1 and CDR2 from the germline V gene are SGHAT and FQDESV (reference sequence). V lost 1 base and J 0 bases, leaving 6 bases between the germline ends. The CDR3 spans 14 residues. As DNA, the CDR3 is TGTGCCAGCAGCTTAGGAGCTGTGAACACTGAAGCTTTCTTT. It is translated as CASSLGAVNTEAFF.

This clone was counted only a few times. V gene TRBV28 combines with J gene TRBJ2-7; no clear D. Per germline, CDR1 MDHEN and CDR2 SYDVKM. The CDR3 has 13 amino acids. With 7 bases removed from V and 6 bases from J, the gap between germline ends came to 16 bases. The CDR3 DNA follows: TGTGCCAGCAAGATTCGCCCCGGTAGCGAGCAGTACTTC. Translation: CASKIRPGSEQYF.

The rearrangement links TRBV13 to TRBJ2-3, with 7 bases aligning to TRBD1. V shed 4 bases and J 0 bases; nucleotides not matched to a gene: 7. Germline-derived CDR1 and CDR2 are PRHDT and FYEKMQ (reference sequence). This CDR3 is built from 16 residues. The CDR3 region has the DNA TGTGCCAGCAGCTCACCCCGGGACAGTAGCACAGATACGCAGTATTTT. This gives the protein CASSSPRDSSTDTQYF.

The chain has TRBV19 and TRBJ2-3; TRBD2 is a possible D gene (5 bases). Germline CDR1 is LNHDA and CDR2 is SQIVND (reference sequence). V gave up 5 bases and J gave up 1 base, with 16 bases separating them. The CDR3 runs 16 residues. CDR3 DNA sequence: TGTGCCAGTAGTGAAAAACGGGGTGGTGGCACAGATACGCAGTATTTT. Amino acids: CASSEKRGGGTDTQYF.

The chain joins TRBV7-2 to TRBJ2-7, with TRBD2 matching 12 bases. The germline gives CDR1 SGHTA, CDR2 FQGNSA. The trim removed 5 bases at V and 0 bases at J, leaving 8 bases unmatched. This CDR3 has 17 amino acids. In DNA, the CDR3 is TGTGCCAGCAGCCCCGGACTAGCGGGGCCAAGCTCCTACGAGCAGTACTTC. Amino acid sequence: CASSPGLAGPSSYEQYF.

The rearrangement uses TRBV4-1 and TRBJ2-7; 8 bases fit TRBD2. The CDR3 sequence is 16 residues long. V shed 0 bases and J 2 bases; nucleotides not matched to a gene: 6. Germline CDR1 and CDR2: MGHRA and YSYEKL. CDR3 nucleotides: TGCGCCAGCAGCCAAGAAAAGCGGGAGATTGCCTACGAGCAGTACTTC. Translating it yields CASSQEKREIAYEQYF.

The V and J genes are TRBV5-1 and TRBJ2-2, with 8 bases matching TRBD1. This CDR3 region has 15 residues. V trimming: 4 bases; J trimming: 6 bases; junction bases outside the gene matches: 8. In germline, CDR1 is SGHRS, CDR2 YFSETQ. In nucleotides, the CDR3 is TGCGCCAGCAGCCTCACAGGGGGTGCCGCCGGGGAGCTGTTTTTT. Protein sequence: CASSLTGGAAGELFF.

The gene calls are TRBV10-3 and TRBJ2-5; TRBD2 agrees at 7 bases. The CDR3 spans 16 residues. CDR1 and CDR2 (germline): ENHRY, SYGVKD. Germline trimming cut 4 bases from V and 5 bases from J; bases unmatched to any gene: 13. CDR3 protein: CAISGSSGGVMETQYF. The CDR3 DNA sequence: TGTGCCATCAGTGGATCTAGCGGAGGCGTGATGGAGACCCAGTACTTC.

The count of this clone is one. This chain links TRBV5-6 with TRBJ2-1; D remains unclear. The CDR3 totals 11 residues. The germline CDR1 and CDR2 sequences are SGHDT and YYEEEE. The V and J ends lost 7 bases and 10 bases respectively, with 12 bases between them. CDR3 coding DNA: TGTGCCAGCTCTAGTGCTTGGGAGCAGTTCTTC. Translation gives CASSSAWEQFF.